This T cell receptor (beta chain) came from a study of blood T cell repertoires in COVID-19. V lost 6 bases to trimming and J lost 10 bases, with 21 bases between them. The germline V gene encodes CDR1 MNHEY and CDR2 SMNVEV (reference sequence). The CDR3 has 14 amino acids. Generated by immunoSEQ multiplex PCR, the TCRdb table keeps only in-frame clones and is missing some. The sample records 100,000 to 150,000 clones, roughly 85% being singletons. The sequencing sample was made of peripheral blood. The chain recombines TRBV27 with TRBJ1-1; tentative D call: TRBD1 (6 bases). The TCR comes from a woman older than 75 with COVID-19, enrolled during active disease. CDR3 DNA sequence: TGTGCCAGCAGCGGGACAAACCTATTGTACGGAGCTTTCTTT. Translating it yields CASSGTNLLYGAFF.